Below, 27 T cell receptor beta chains from the same sample are listed, as sequenced in a study of cytomegalovirus exposure and HLA in healthy donors. Sequencing was performed with immunoSEQ multiplex PCR; in TCRdb, only in-frame clones are kept and a portion is missing. The sample consists of fewer than 200,000 clones, roughly 85% of them appearing once. Sequences were obtained from PBMCs. These receptors all stem from a man younger than 35 in good health and CMV-seropositive.

The chain employs TRBV28 and TRBJ2-7; 9 bases are a match to TRBD1. V shed 3 bases and J 3 bases; nucleotides not matched to a gene: 0. This CDR3 has 13 residues. The germline gives CDR1 MDHEN, CDR2 SYDVKM. This CDR3 reads CASSLDRGYEQYF. The CDR3 nucleotides are TGTGCCAGCAGTTTGGACAGGGGCTACGAGCAGTACTTC.

V and J are TRBV11-2 and TRBJ1-2; D ambiguous. This CDR3 has 15 residues. The germline CDR1 and CDR2 sequences are SGHAT and FQNNGV. The V gene lost 1 base and the J gene lost 0 bases, with 9 bases spanning the gap. This chain's CDR3 is CASSLAAGSNYGYTF. The CDR3 region has the DNA TGTGCCAGCAGCTTAGCTGCGGGCTCTAACTATGGCTACACCTTC.

Only one count was recorded for this clone. This chain uses TRBV5-4 with TRBJ2-1; D unclear. CDR3 length equals 12 residues. Trimming removed 2 bases at V and 8 bases at J, with 8 bases between. Germline V gene lookup returns CDR1 SGHNT and CDR2 YYREEE (reference sequence). Here the CDR3 DNA reads TGTGCCAGCAGCTTCCACTCGGATGAGCAGTTCTTC. It yields the protein CASSFHSDEQFF.

A single count supports this clone. The chain links TRBV28 to TRBJ1-2, with TRBD1 matching 8 bases. CDR1 is MDHEN, CDR2 SYDVKM, per germline. This CDR3 spans 15 amino acids. Trimming took 6 bases from V and 0 from J; bases not matched to a gene: 6. This chain's CDR3 is CASSRLDRANYGYTF. Here the CDR3 DNA reads TGTGCCAGCAGCAGGCTGGACAGGGCTAACTATGGCTACACCTTC.

The rearrangement uses TRBV27 and TRBJ2-6; 9 bases are a match to TRBD1. The CDR3 sequence is 19 residues long. Germline V gene sequence: CDR1 MNHEY, CDR2 SMNVEV (reference sequence). With 5 bases clipped from V and 0 bases from J, the junction kept 11 bases outside the gene matches. CDR3 protein: CASSPYRGPKLSGANVLTF. The CDR3 region has the DNA TGTGCCAGCAGTCCGTACAGGGGGCCCAAGCTCTCTGGGGCCAACGTCCTGACTTTC.

CDR3 coding DNA: TGTGCCAGCAGTCCCTCTAGCGGAATATATTCGCACAATGAGCAGTTCTTC. It translates to CASSPSSGIYSHNEQFF. The V and J genes are TRBV6-4 and TRBJ2-1, with TRBD2 matching 7 bases. Germline V gene lookup returns CDR1 MRHNA and CDR2 SNTAGT. Germline trimming cut 5 bases from V and 5 bases from J; bases unmatched to any gene: 15. This CDR3 spans 17 amino acids.

The chain joins TRBV5-1 to TRBJ2-1; the D gene is possibly TRBD1 (6 bases). The CDR3 consists of 16 residues. Per germline, CDR1 SGHRS and CDR2 YFSETQ. The germline V and J ends were trimmed by 1 base and 8 bases, with 19 bases remaining between them. CDR3 in DNA: TGCGCCAGCAGCTTGAGTTCGGTACAGGGTATTGATGAGCAGTTCTTC. This codes for CASSLSSVQGIDEQFF.

The genes are TRBV7-9 and TRBJ1-1; D may be TRBD1 (5 bases). Germline CDR1 reads SEHNR; CDR2 reads FQNEAQ (reference sequence). This CDR3 is 13 amino acids long. V was clipped by 3 bases and J by 3 bases, with 8 bases between them. CDR3 nucleotides: TGTGCCAGCAGCTTCAGGGCTGACACTGAAGCTTTCTTT. Residues: CASSFRADTEAFF.

The chain joins TRBV28 to TRBJ1-5; D unclear. Germline CDR1 is MDHEN and CDR2 is SYDVKM. The V end lost 4 bases, the J end lost 0 bases, and 10 bases lay between the germline ends. The CDR3 is 15 residues long. The CDR3 protein is CASSSGFYSNQPQHF. CDR3 nucleotide sequence: TGTGCCAGCAGTTCAGGATTCTATAGCAATCAGCCCCAGCATTTT.

The V and J genes are TRBV27 and TRBJ2-3, with D tentatively TRBD2 (6 bases). The V gene lost 2 bases and the J gene lost 8 bases, with 14 bases spanning the gap. The CDR3 sequence is 14 residues long. Germline CDR1 MNHEY, CDR2 SMNVEV (reference sequence). CDR3 residues: CASSLDGGGRTQYF. The CDR3 DNA is TGTGCCAGCAGTTTAGATGGGGGAGGCCGTACGCAGTATTTT.

The chain couples TRBV6-6 to TRBJ1-1, with D perhaps TRBD1 (6 bases). Germline V lookup: CDR1 MNHNY, CDR2 SVGAGI (reference sequence). V was trimmed by 0 bases and J by 1 base, leaving 9 bases between them. The CDR3 covers 15 residues. CDR3: CASSYSQGTNTEAFF. In nucleotides, the CDR3 is TGTGCCAGCAGTTACTCCCAGGGGACGAACACTGAAGCTTTCTTT.

V is TRBV5-4 and J is TRBJ2-7; 9 positions agree with TRBD1. The germline CDR1 and CDR2 sequences are SGHNT and YYREEE (reference sequence). J was trimmed by 5 bases and V by 3 bases; bases with no gene match: 6. CDR3 length equals 14 residues. The DNA for the CDR3 is TGTGCCAGCAGCTCAGGACAGGGGATGGACGAGCAGTACTTC. Its protein product is CASSSGQGMDEQYF.

This clone was recorded only once. The rearrangement links TRBV4-1 to TRBJ1-1; D is unresolved. Germline V CDR1 and CDR2: MGHRA, YSYEKL. The CDR3 spans 11 residues. V lost 2 bases and J 5 bases, leaving 3 bases between the germline ends. The CDR3 DNA reads TGCGCCAGCAGCCAACGGACTGAAGCTTTCTTT. As protein: CASSQRTEAFF.

The chain employs TRBV7-9 and TRBJ2-7, with 14 bases matching TRBD2. The V gene's germline CDR1 is SEHNR and CDR2 FQNEAQ (reference sequence). This CDR3 comprises 17 residues. Trimming took 0 bases from V and 6 from J; bases not matched to a gene: 7. The CDR3 sequence: CASSLAGTSGSYSEQYF. CDR3 coding DNA: TGTGCCAGCAGCTTAGCGGGGACTAGCGGGAGTTACTCCGAGCAGTACTTC.

This clone was counted once. The rearrangement links TRBV28 to TRBJ2-3; possible D gene TRBD1, 7 bases. Trimming took off 8 bases at V and 2 bases at J, with 11 bases between the two ends. Germline lookup yields CDR1 MDHEN and CDR2 SYDVKM. The CDR3 consists of 13 residues. Here the CDR3 reads CASGRGATDTQYF. Here the CDR3 DNA reads TGTGCCAGCGGCAGGGGGGCCACAGATACGCAGTATTTT.

This chain links TRBV10-3 with TRBJ2-7; no clear D gene. Germline V CDR1 and CDR2: ENHRY, SYGVKD. The CDR3 is made up of 11 amino acids. With 0 bases removed from V and 7 bases from J, the gap between germline ends came to 4 bases. The CDR3 DNA sequence: TGTGCCATCAGTGAGTCCCTTGAGCAGTACTTC. Its protein is CAISESLEQYF.

This clone was seen a single time. The chain joins TRBV19 to TRBJ1-3; D is possibly TRBD1 (5 bases). Germline lookup yields CDR1 LNHDA and CDR2 SQIVND (reference sequence). Trimming removed 3 bases at V and 2 bases at J, with 8 bases between. CDR3 length: 14 amino acids. CDR3 protein: CASSIQGAGNTIYF. The DNA of the CDR3 is TGTGCCAGTAGTATTCAAGGGGCTGGAAACACCATATATTTT.

The chain combines TRBV28 with TRBJ2-1; TRBD1 aligns across 7 bases. The CDR3 consists of 15 residues. The trim removed 6 bases at V and 7 bases at J, leaving 12 bases unmatched. Germline V gives CDR1 MDHEN, CDR2 SYDVKM. In DNA, the CDR3 is TGTGCCAGCAGCGAACAGGGGTCGGGACGGAATGAGCAGTTCTTC. Amino acid sequence: CASSEQGSGRNEQFF.

This clone was counted a few times. The chain has TRBV27 and TRBJ1-2; D gene ambiguous. The CDR3 covers 9 residues. V was pared by 8 bases and J by 8 bases, with 6 bases between. From germline, CDR1 is MNHEY and CDR2 SMNVEV (reference sequence). CDR3 residues: CASPGGYTF. For the CDR3, the DNA is TGTGCCAGCCCCGGGGGCTACACCTTC.

The V gene is TRBV19, the J gene TRBJ2-3; 11 bases fit TRBD1. The CDR3 sequence is 15 residues long. V trimming: 6 bases; J trimming: 5 bases; junction bases outside the gene matches: 7. CDR1 and CDR2 from the germline V gene are LNHDA and SQIVND (reference sequence). As DNA, the CDR3 is TGTGCCAGTAGGGACAGGGGGCGGAGGGAAGATACGCAGTATTTT. Translation: CASRDRGRREDTQYF.

The genes are TRBV7-9 and TRBJ2-2; a possible D gene is TRBD2 (5 bases). CDR3 length: 15 amino acids. Trimming removed 5 bases from V and 2 bases from J, with 12 bases in between. Germline CDR1 reads SEHNR; CDR2 reads FQNEAQ (reference sequence). This CDR3 reads CASSPPPGNTGELFF. In DNA, the CDR3 is TGTGCCAGCAGCCCCCCCCCGGGAAACACCGGGGAGCTGTTTTTT.

The rearrangement joins TRBV7-6 to TRBJ1-5, with TRBD1 matching over 9 bases. Germline CDR1 and CDR2: SGHVS and FNYEAQ. V lost 1 base, J lost 5 bases, and 3 bases stayed unmatched. The CDR3 is 15 amino acids. CDR3 nucleotides: TGTGCCAGCAGCTTAGGGACAGGGGACCATCAGCCCCAGCATTTT. Its protein product is CASSLGTGDHQPQHF.

The chain carries TRBV7-8 and TRBJ2-7, with TRBD2 identical over 7 bases. V lost 1 base and J lost 3; bases outside the gene matches: 6. Germline CDR1 reads SGHVS; CDR2 reads FQNEAQ. The CDR3 covers 15 residues. CDR3 sequence: CASSLEGTTIYEQYF. The CDR3 DNA reads as TGTGCCAGCAGCTTAGAAGGGACTACCATCTACGAGCAGTACTTC.

The chain joins TRBV13 to TRBJ1-1, with D perhaps TRBD1 (5 bases). V was cut by 5 bases and J by 10 bases, with 14 bases left in between. CDR1 PRHDT and CDR2 FYEKMQ come from the germline V gene (reference sequence). This CDR3 is built from 12 residues. The CDR3 bases are TGTGCCAGCAGCCCAGAAGGGGAGGGAGCTTTCTTT. It specifies CASSPEGEGAFF.

The chain links TRBV27 to TRBJ2-2; 10 nucleotides align to TRBD1. CDR3 length: 16 amino acids. From germline, CDR1 is MNHEY and CDR2 SMNVEV (reference sequence). Trimming cost V 3 bases and J 1 base; bases outside gene matches: 2. Here the CDR3 DNA reads TGTGCCAGCAGTTTCGGGACAGGGGTGAACACCGGGGAGCTGTTTTTT. Its translation: CASSFGTGVNTGELFF.

J is TRBJ2-6 and V is TRBV10-3; 10 bases map to TRBD1. Trimming removed 5 bases from V and 4 bases from J; junction bases left unmatched: 5. Per the germline V gene, CDR1 is ENHRY and CDR2 is SYGVKD. The CDR3 has 16 amino acids. This CDR3 reads CAISTGQGSGANVLTF. CDR3 DNA: TGTGCCATCAGTACGGGACAGGGGAGCGGGGCCAACGTCCTGACTTTC.

The table lists this clone with a count of one. This chain links TRBV7-2 with TRBJ1-4; 9 positions agree with TRBD1. The CDR3 consists of 15 residues. Losses at the gene ends were 4 bases for V and 7 bases for J; bases not matched to a gene: 7. The germline gives CDR1 SGHTA, CDR2 FQGNSA. CDR3 residues: CASSSAQGAGEKLFF. CDR3 DNA: TGTGCCAGCAGCTCCGCACAGGGGGCCGGTGAAAAACTGTTTTTT. The variable domain in full, with the rest retrieved from reference TRBV7-2 and TRBJ1-4, is GAGVSQSPSNKVTEKGKDVELRCDPISGHTALYWYRQSLGQGLEFLIYFQGNSAPDKSGLPSDRFSAERTGGSVSTLTIQRTQQEDSAVYLCASSSAQGAGEKLFFGSGTQLSVL.